The clone carrying this T cell receptor (beta chain) was picked up many times. This sample is drawn from a study of T-cell reconstitution after alpha-beta-depleted transplantation in children. Preparing the TCRbeta library involved the use of unique molecular identifiers. TCRdb re-analysed the PCR reads in MiXCR, keeping a single row per CDR3 protein. The sample lists some 490,000 distinct CDR3 sequences, around an eighth occurring once. Germline CDR1 SQVTM, CDR2 ANQGSEA. This CDR3 spans 14 amino acids. V gave up 7 bases and J gave up 5 bases, with 18 bases separating them. The clonotype originates from a human donor who donated a stem cell graft to a child with combined immunodeficiency. This chain joins TRBV29-1 and TRBJ2-1, with D possibly matching TRBD2 (5 bases). Sequences were derived from PBMCs from the stem cell graft donor, sampled from the stem cell graft. CDR3 in amino acids: CSATGVSINNEQFF. CDR3 nucleotide sequence: TGCAGCGCAACCGGGGTCTCTATCAACAATGAGCAGTTCTTC.